These 12 T cell receptor beta chains originate from one sample sequenced in a study of tumor-infiltrating lymphocytes in localized non-small cell lung cancer. Some clones are missing from TCRdb's copy, which holds only in-frame ones; the method was immunoSEQ multiplex PCR. The sample carries 13,000 or so clones, approximately 71% recorded once. Sequencing used lung tumor tissue. These receptors all stem from a human donor with non-small cell lung cancer.

This clone was recorded once. This chain uses TRBV11-1 with TRBJ2-1; TRBD1 or TRBD2 may be the D gene (5 bases each). This CDR3 is built from 17 residues. CDR1 and CDR2 from the germline V gene are SGHAT and FQDESV (reference sequence). The V and J ends lost 0 bases and 8 bases respectively, with 20 bases between them. This CDR3 is CASSLAPPGQRGHEQFF. DNA for the CDR3: TGTGCCAGCAGCTTAGCGCCACCGGGTCAACGGGGCCATGAGCAGTTCTTC. The entire variable domain, with the rest obtained from reference TRBV11-1 and TRBJ2-1, is as follows: EAEVAQSPRYKITEKSQAVAFWCDPISGHATLYWYRQILGQGPELLVQFQDESVVDDSQLPKDRFSAERLKGVDSTLKIQPAELGDSAMYLCASSLAPPGQRGHEQFFGPGTRLTVL.

The rearrangement links TRBV11-2 to TRBJ2-7, with TRBD1 matching 10 bases. The CDR3 runs to 14 residues. In germline, CDR1 is SGHAT, CDR2 FQNNGV. The junction had 11 bases not matched to a gene; V was cut back by 5 bases and J by 10 bases. Here the CDR3 DNA reads TGTGCCAGCAGCATAGGGACAGGGGTAAATGAACAGTACTTC. Its protein product is CASSIGTGVNEQYF.

The V call is TRBV6-6, the J call TRBJ2-7; D might be TRBD2 (7 bases). The CDR3 is made up of 14 amino acids. CDR1 MNHNY and CDR2 SVGAGI come from the germline V gene (reference sequence). Trimming removed 6 bases from V and 4 bases from J, with 16 bases in between. The CDR3 region has the DNA TGTGCCAGCAGCTCGACGGGGGGCAGGTACGAGCAGTACTTC. Residues: CASSSTGGRYEQYF.

The chain joins TRBV5-1 to TRBJ1-4; 9 positions agree with TRBD1. Germline V gives CDR1 SGHRS, CDR2 YFSETQ. V was pared by 3 bases and J by 5 bases, with 5 bases of the junction left unmatched. The CDR3 is 15 amino acids. CDR3 sequence reads: CASSSQGTGNEKLFF. In nucleotides, the CDR3 is TGCGCCAGCAGCTCGCAAGGGACAGGGAATGAAAAACTGTTTTTT.

The V gene is TRBV5-6, the J gene TRBJ2-7, with 9 bases identical to TRBD1. V was pared by 4 bases and J by 7 bases, with 12 bases of the junction left unmatched. CDR3 length: 15 residues. In germline, CDR1 is SGHDT, CDR2 YYEEEE. The DNA of the CDR3 is TGTGCCAGCAGCCCCCTTGGGGACAGGGCCCCAGAGCAGTACTTC. This translates into CASSPLGDRAPEQYF.

A few counts support this clone. The chain employs TRBV4-1 and TRBJ1-6; TRBD1 aligns across 7 bases. CDR3 length: 14 residues. The V gene's germline CDR1 is MGHRA and CDR2 YSYEKL. Trimming took 3 bases from V and 11 from J; bases not matched to a gene: 7. CDR3 sequence: CASSHPGTATPLHF. The CDR3 DNA sequence: TGCGCCAGCAGCCATCCCGGGACAGCGACACCCCTCCACTTT.

This rearrangement joins TRBV30 to TRBJ2-5; TRBD2 aligns across 14 bases. V shed 3 bases, J shed 4 bases, and the junction held 7 bases outside the gene matches. This CDR3 spans 16 amino acids. CDR1 and CDR2 (germline): GTSNPN, SVGIG (reference sequence). Here the CDR3 reads CAWRGLAGVGRETQYF. CDR3 nucleotides: TGTGCCTGGAGGGGACTAGCGGGAGTTGGGAGAGAGACCCAGTACTTC.

This chain uses TRBV7-2 with TRBJ2-1; D unclear. The CDR3 is 11 residues long. From germline, CDR1 is SGHTA and CDR2 FQGNSA. V dropped 5 bases and J dropped 4 bases, with 3 bases sitting between them. The CDR3 protein is CASSPYNEQFF. CDR3 bases: TGTGCCAGCAGCCCATACAATGAGCAGTTCTTC.

A few counts support this clone. The chain employs TRBV29-1 and TRBJ1-1; no definite D call. There are 13 residues in the CDR3. Trimming removed 1 base at V and 3 bases at J, with 9 bases between. Germline lookup yields CDR1 SQVTM and CDR2 ANQGSEA. CDR3 DNA: TGCAGCGTTGAAGTCGGCGGTTACACTGAAGCTTTCTTT. Amino acid sequence: CSVEVGGYTEAFF.

V is TRBV11-2 and J is TRBJ2-7; D is unresolved. The CDR3 has 13 residues. V gave up 0 bases and J gave up 3 bases, with 6 bases separating them. Germline CDR1 reads SGHAT; CDR2 reads FQNNGV. CDR3 nucleotides: TGTGCCAGCAGCTTAGAGCAGGTCTACGAGCAGTACTTC. This gives the protein CASSLEQVYEQYF.

J is TRBJ2-7 and V is TRBV11-2, with a tentative D call TRBD1 (5 bases). CDR1 is SGHAT and CDR2 is FQNNGV in the germline V gene. This CDR3 is built from 14 residues. V was shortened by 4 bases and J by 5 bases, with 15 bases between the two germline ends. DNA of the CDR3: TGTGCCAGCAGCTCCCCAAGGGGTGGGGACGAGCAGTACTTC. Residues: CASSSPRGGDEQYF.

This chain connects TRBV14 to TRBJ2-3, with 7 bases aligning to TRBD2. This CDR3 has 14 residues. Germline V gives CDR1 SGHDN, CDR2 FVKESK. The trim removed 6 bases at V and 5 bases at J, leaving 8 bases unmatched. The CDR3 sequence is CASSYGLGLDTQYF. The DNA of the CDR3 is TGTGCCAGCAGTTATGGACTAGGTCTAGATACGCAGTATTTT.